These 19 T cell receptor beta chains were all obtained from the same sample, sequenced in a study of shared clonotypes between healthy human individuals. Data came from immunoSEQ multiplex PCR; TCRdb stores just in-frame clones and leaves some out. The sample lists hundreds of thousands of clones, about 97% occurring once. The sample comprised memory CD8+ T cells sorted from blood. Indicated subset: CD45RO+ cells pooled with CCR7-negative TemRA cells. Source of these receptors: a man aged 25-45 years in good health.

V usage is TRBV6-1 and J usage is TRBJ2-1; weak D call: TRBD2 (6 bases). Trimming removed 8 bases from V and 7 bases from J, with 18 bases in between. The CDR3 covers 14 residues. The germline CDR1 and CDR2 sequences are MNHNS and SASEGT. In DNA, the CDR3 is TGTGCCAGCGGGGGACTCCTTTTAAAGAATGAGCAGTTCTTC. Translation gives CASGGLLLKNEQFF.

This clone appeared once. The chain joins TRBV2 to TRBJ2-3; maybe TRBD1 (6 bases). This CDR3 contains 14 residues. V lost 5 bases to trimming and J lost 4 bases, with 13 bases between them. CDR1 and CDR2 (germline): SNHLY, FYNNEI. CDR3 coding DNA: TGTGCCAGCAGTAGCCCGGGACAAGCAGATACGCAGTATTTT. Its protein is CASSSPGQADTQYF.

This chain connects TRBV6-5 to TRBJ1-5, with D possibly TRBD1 on 5 matching bases. The CDR3 is made up of 14 amino acids. The V end was cut by 6 bases, the J end by 0 bases, with 9 bases between. Germline lookup yields CDR1 MNHEY and CDR2 SVGAGI. CDR3 sequence: CASSQGDSNQPQHF. The CDR3, as DNA: TGTGCCAGCAGCCAGGGAGATAGCAATCAGCCCCAGCATTTT.

This chain connects TRBV27 to TRBJ2-5; TRBD2 matches at 7 bases. V shed 10 bases, J shed 9 bases, and the junction held 20 bases outside the gene matches. Looked up from germline, CDR1 is MNHEY and CDR2 is SMNVEV (reference sequence). This CDR3 is built from 15 residues. CDR3 coding DNA: TGTGCCACTAAAAGGGACCGCGGGAGATACGAGGCCCAGTACTTC. Its protein product is CATKRDRGRYEAQYF.

The V call is TRBV28, the J call TRBJ2-7, with D perhaps TRBD1 (6 bases). Germline values: CDR1 MDHEN, CDR2 SYDVKM. V was pared by 4 bases and J by 2 bases, with 9 bases between. This CDR3 contains 13 residues. The chain's CDR3 is CASSSGQTYEQYF. CDR3 DNA: TGTGCCAGCAGTTCGGGACAAACCTACGAGCAGTACTTC.

This chain connects TRBV11-3 to TRBJ2-3; TRBD2 matches 7 bases. Germline CDR1 reads SGHNT; CDR2 reads YENEEA. CDR3 length: 15 amino acids. The V gene end was trimmed by 4 bases and the J gene end by 1 base; junction bases not matched to a gene: 5. The CDR3 reads CASSYGRLGTDTQYF. The CDR3 DNA is TGTGCCAGCAGCTACGGGAGGTTGGGCACAGATACGCAGTATTTT. The whole variable domain, remainder taken from reference TRBV11-3 and TRBJ2-3, is EAGVVQSPRYKIIEKKQPVAFWCNPISGHNTLYWYLQNLGQGPELLIRYENEEAVDDSQLPKDRFSAERLKGVDSTLKIQPAELGDSAVYLCASSYGRLGTDTQYFGPGTRLTVL.

The chain carries TRBV2 and TRBJ2-1; D gene ambiguous. V dropped 3 bases and J dropped 4 bases, with 7 bases sitting between them. CDR3 size: 13 residues. Looked up from germline, CDR1 is SNHLY and CDR2 is FYNNEI. The CDR3 DNA is TGTGCCAGCAGTGACCTAGGGTACAATGAGCAGTTCTTC. Its translation: CASSDLGYNEQFF.

The chain uses TRBV5-1 and TRBJ2-5; D is unclear. V gave up 4 bases and J gave up 1 base, with 17 bases separating them. This CDR3 has 16 amino acids. Germline-derived CDR1 and CDR2 are SGHRS and YFSETQ. The CDR3 spells CASSPGESGGQETQYF. CDR3 coding DNA: TGCGCCAGCAGCCCCGGCGAATCGGGCGGCCAAGAGACCCAGTACTTC.

The V gene is TRBV19, the J gene TRBJ2-1; 11 bases are shared with TRBD2. The ends lost 5 bases at V and 15 bases at J; junction bases unmatched: 9. The germline V gene has CDR1 LNHDA and CDR2 SQIVND (reference sequence). The CDR3 is 13 residues long. CDR3 residues: CASSWLAGGGWFF. CDR3 coding DNA: TGTGCCAGTAGTTGGCTAGCGGGAGGCGGGTGGTTCTTC.

The J gene is TRBJ2-7, the V gene TRBV27; weak D call: TRBD1 (5 bases). From germline, CDR1 is MNHEY and CDR2 SMNVEV (reference sequence). Trimming pared 5 bases from V and 0 bases from J, leaving 8 bases between. This CDR3 has 13 amino acids. In DNA, the CDR3 is TGTGCCAGCAGTCGGCAGGGCTCCTACGAGCAGTACTTC. Amino acids: CASSRQGSYEQYF.

The chain is built from TRBV7-6 and TRBJ2-1, with TRBD1 as a possible D gene (5 bases). Per the germline V gene, CDR1 is SGHVS and CDR2 is FNYEAQ. The CDR3 extends over 16 amino acids. Trimming cost V 0 bases and J 4 bases, with 13 bases left between them. For the CDR3, the DNA is TGTGCCAGCAGCTTAGCCGGTGGGCAGGGATACAATGAGCAGTTCTTC. Its protein product is CASSLAGGQGYNEQFF.

The V and J genes are TRBV7-3 and TRBJ1-1, with D perhaps TRBD1 (6 bases). Trimming removed 3 bases at V and 5 bases at J, with 10 bases between. Germline V lookup: CDR1 SGHTA, CDR2 FQGTGA. The CDR3 loop spans 13 amino acids. The CDR3 sequence: CASSFGGGTEAFF. The CDR3 coding sequence is TGTGCCAGCAGCTTTGGAGGGGGAACTGAAGCTTTCTTT.

The chain joins TRBV4-1 to TRBJ2-4; D gene unclear. The CDR3 loop spans 14 amino acids. The V gene lost 1 base and the J gene lost 6 bases, with 10 bases spanning the gap. Per the germline V gene, CDR1 is MGHRA and CDR2 is YSYEKL. The CDR3 DNA sequence: TGCGCCAGCAGCCAAGGGGCAGAGAGAAACATTCAGTACTTC. Protein: CASSQGAERNIQYF.

The chain couples TRBV6-5 to TRBJ1-4; 9 bases are a match to TRBD1. The ends lost 6 bases at V and 8 bases at J; junction bases unmatched: 7. The CDR3 consists of 14 residues. From germline, CDR1 is MNHEY and CDR2 SVGAGI. The CDR3 DNA follows: TGTGCCAGCAGCCCCGACAGGGGGTGGGAAAAACTGTTTTTT. Its protein is CASSPDRGWEKLFF.

The chain uses TRBV18 and TRBJ1-2; D call uncertain. The germline V gene has CDR1 KGHSH and CDR2 LQKENI. CDR3 size: 15 residues. V was shortened by 2 bases and J by 1 base, with 11 bases between the two germline ends. CDR3 DNA sequence: TGTGCCAGCTCACCAGTGGAGGGCCATAACTATGGCTACACCTTC. This encodes CASSPVEGHNYGYTF.

The chain uses TRBV25-1 and TRBJ1-3; D gene uncertain. The length of the CDR3 is 14 residues. The V end lost 3 bases, the J end lost 0 bases, and 6 bases lay between the germline ends. CDR1 and CDR2 (germline): MGHDK, SYGVNS. CDR3 in amino acids: CASSDSRSGNTIYF. The CDR3, as DNA: TGTGCCAGCAGTGACAGCCGCTCTGGAAACACCATATATTTT.

The genes are TRBV28 and TRBJ2-3; perhaps D is TRBD1 or TRBD2 (5 bases each). There are 13 residues in the CDR3. The V end was cut by 6 bases, the J end by 10 bases, with 17 bases between. Germline V gene lookup returns CDR1 MDHEN and CDR2 SYDVKM. The CDR3 protein is CASRPGTAVAQYF. DNA for the CDR3: TGTGCCAGCAGACCTGGGACCGCGGTCGCGCAGTATTTT. The full variable domain, rest sourced from reference TRBV28 and TRBJ2-3, is DVKVTQSSRYLVKRTGEKVFLECVQDMDHENMFWYRQDPGLGLRLIYFSYDVKMKEKGDIPEGYSVSREKKERFSLILESASTNQTSMYLCASRPGTAVAQYFGPGTRLTVL.

The chain combines TRBV25-1 with TRBJ2-1; D possibly corresponds to TRBD1 (5 bases). This CDR3 comprises 16 residues. The V end was cut by 3 bases, the J end by 0 bases, with 12 bases between. Germline assignment: CDR1 MGHDK and CDR2 SYGVNS. Written as DNA, the CDR3 is TGTGCCAGCAGTGACTCGACAGTGATCTCCTACAATGAGCAGTTCTTC. Protein product: CASSDSTVISYNEQFF.

The chain uses TRBV27 and TRBJ1-5; D gene unclear. The germline V gene encodes CDR1 MNHEY and CDR2 SMNVEV (reference sequence). The CDR3 has 14 amino acids. The V gene lost 3 bases and the J gene lost 0 bases, with 6 bases spanning the gap. CDR3 sequence reads: CASSLNGSNQPQHF. The DNA of the CDR3 is TGTGCCAGCAGTTTGAACGGTAGCAATCAGCCCCAGCATTTT.